The source of this T cell receptor (beta chain) is a study of blood T cells in healthy people across ages. Broader study findings: PBMCs went unsorted, and a conclusive naive versus antigen-experienced comparison was therefore prevented. Greater diversity and more naive CD4+ cells were seen in long-lived donors than in aged donors. When one million T cells were used, diversity estimates were thought to be underestimates.

As to this clonotype: Antigen unknown.

A J-beta primer mix and a sample-barcoded 5' primer were used in a second PCR of about 7 to 12 cycles. All samples gave at least 2.5 million CDR3-containing paired-end reads. TCRdb reanalysed the 5' RACE reads using MiXCR and keeps one entry per CDR3 protein. The table includes 1.4 million to 1.5 million distinct CDR3 sequences, 42% detected once. Germline lookup yields CDR1 SGHTA and CDR2 FQGNSA. The V end was cut by 4 bases, the J end by 0 bases, with 7 bases between. The CDR3 covers 14 residues. This TCR derives from a woman under 30 in good health. The J gene is TRBJ2-1, the V gene TRBV7-2; no definite D call. Source material: blood. In DNA, the CDR3 is TGTGCCAGCAGCTACCGAAACTCCTACAATGAGCAGTTCTTC. This codes for CASSYRNSYNEQFF.